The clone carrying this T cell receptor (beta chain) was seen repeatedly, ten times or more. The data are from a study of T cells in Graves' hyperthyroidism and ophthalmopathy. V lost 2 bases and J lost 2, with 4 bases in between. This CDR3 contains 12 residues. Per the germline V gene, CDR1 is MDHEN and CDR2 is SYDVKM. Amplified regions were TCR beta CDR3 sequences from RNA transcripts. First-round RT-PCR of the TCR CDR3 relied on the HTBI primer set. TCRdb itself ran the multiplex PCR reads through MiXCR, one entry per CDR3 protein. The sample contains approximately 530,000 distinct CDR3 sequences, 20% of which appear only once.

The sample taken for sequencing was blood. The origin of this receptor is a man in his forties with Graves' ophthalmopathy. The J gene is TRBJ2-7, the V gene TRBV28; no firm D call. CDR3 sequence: CASSLRAYEQYF. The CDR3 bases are TGTGCCAGCAGTTTAAGGGCCTACGAGCAGTACTTC.